Listed here are 3 T cell receptor beta chains from one sample, sequenced in a study of blood T cell repertoires in COVID-19. Assay: immunoSEQ multiplex PCR; the TCRdb copy retains only in-frame clones and omits some. The data show a few hundred thousand clones, roughly 86% seen once. The specimen was PBMCs or T cells enriched from blood (not recorded which). These receptor sequences come from a woman aged 18-30 years who had recovered from COVID-19.

J is TRBJ2-7 and V is TRBV29-1; 10 bases are shared with TRBD1. V lost 4 bases, J lost 5 bases, and 8 bases stayed unmatched. The CDR3 runs 14 residues. CDR1 is SQVTM and CDR2 is ANQGSEA in the germline V gene. In DNA, the CDR3 is TGCAGCGTTGTCGGTGGACAGGGGGTTGACGAGCAGTACTTC. This gives the protein CSVVGGQGVDEQYF.

The rearrangement uses TRBV5-5 and TRBJ2-1; 11 nucleotides match TRBD2. CDR3 length: 15 residues. V was clipped by 1 base and J by 8 bases; unmatched bases: 5. CDR1 is SGHKS, CDR2 YYEKEE, per germline (reference sequence). CDR3 bases: TGTGCCAGCAGCTTGAACCTAGCGGGAGGCTATGAGCAGTTCTTC. Its translation: CASSLNLAGGYEQFF. Using reference TRBV5-5 and TRBJ2-1 for the parts outside the CDR3, the full variable domain is DAGVTQSPTHLIKTRGQQVTLRCSPISGHKSVSWYQQVLGQGPQFIFQYYEKEERGRGNFPDRFSARQFPNYSSELNVNALLLGDSALYLCASSLNLAGGYEQFFGPGTRLTVL.

V and J are TRBV11-2 and TRBJ1-2, with TRBD1 matching 11 bases. Germline CDR1 and CDR2: SGHAT and FQNNGV. V lost 6 bases, J lost 4 bases, and 7 bases stayed unmatched. The CDR3 contains 15 residues. CDR3 sequence: CASRRDRGMGYGYTF. The CDR3 DNA reads as TGTGCCAGCAGGCGGGACAGGGGGATGGGCTATGGCTACACCTTC.